The next 8 T cell receptor beta chains were all read from a single sample in a study of blood T cell repertoires in COVID-19. Repertoires were generated with immunoSEQ multiplex PCR, while TCRdb's copy carries only in-frame clones and drops some. The sample has over 200,000 clones, under 90% seen once. The sample consisted of PBMCs or T cells enriched from blood (not recorded which). The receptors here all came from a woman aged 50 to 65 with acute COVID-19.

V is TRBV5-1 and J is TRBJ1-2; D uncertain. The CDR3 consists of 12 residues. Germline-derived CDR1 and CDR2 are SGHRS and YFSETQ. The V end was cut by 0 bases, the J end by 6 bases, with 6 bases between. The CDR3 region has the DNA TGCGCCAGCAGCTTGGACAGAAATGGCTACACCTTC. This gives the protein CASSLDRNGYTF.

The V call is TRBV6-4, the J call TRBJ1-6; D not certain. This CDR3 is 13 amino acids long. The ends were cut back, 8 bases at V and 7 bases at J, with 12 bases in the middle. Germline assignment: CDR1 MRHNA and CDR2 SNTAGT. This CDR3 reads CASAAETNSPLHF. The DNA of the CDR3 is TGTGCCAGCGCGGCGGAGACGAATTCACCCCTCCACTTT.

The CDR3 protein is CASSGRANTGELFF. The CDR3 coding sequence is TGCGCCAGCAGCGGCCGGGCGAACACCGGGGAGCTGTTTTTT. V usage is TRBV4-3 and J usage is TRBJ2-2; unclear D gene. V lost 5 bases and J 0 bases, leaving 7 bases between the germline ends. Germline lookup yields CDR1 LGHNA and CDR2 YSLEER. The CDR3 length is 14 residues.

V is TRBV11-2 and J is TRBJ1-2; D is ambiguous. CDR3 size: 15 residues. From germline, CDR1 is SGHAT and CDR2 FQNNGV. The V end lost 5 bases, the J end lost 2 bases, and 15 bases lay between the germline ends. CDR3 in amino acids: CASSSFLEDNYGYTF. The CDR3 nucleotides are TGTGCCAGCAGCAGCTTTTTGGAGGACAACTATGGCTACACCTTC.

This sequence joins TRBV19 and TRBJ2-2, with TRBD1 matching over 11 bases. V was clipped by 3 bases and J by 5 bases; unmatched bases: 2. This CDR3 has 15 amino acids. Germline lookup yields CDR1 LNHDA and CDR2 SQIVND (reference sequence). In DNA, the CDR3 is TGTGCCAGTAGTATCGGGACAGGGGGAACCGGGGAGCTGTTTTTT. Translating it yields CASSIGTGGTGELFF.

The rearrangement joins TRBV27 to TRBJ1-6, with D uncertain. CDR3 length: 17 amino acids. Trimming removed 5 bases from V and 5 bases from J, with 19 bases in between. The germline V gene encodes CDR1 MNHEY and CDR2 SMNVEV (reference sequence). CDR3 loop: CASSHSPGDLNNSPLHF. As DNA, the CDR3 is TGTGCCAGCAGTCACTCTCCAGGCGATCTTAATAATTCACCCCTCCACTTT.

The chain uses TRBV19 and TRBJ1-6; 10 bases are a match to TRBD1. There are 14 residues in the CDR3. Germline V gene lookup returns CDR1 LNHDA and CDR2 SQIVND (reference sequence). The ends lost 5 bases at V and 7 bases at J; junction bases unmatched: 2. CDR3 amino acids: CASSAGQGNSPLHF. The CDR3 region has the DNA TGTGCCAGTAGTGCGGGACAGGGGAATTCACCCCTCCACTTT.

The chain has TRBV29-1 and TRBJ1-2; no firm D call. The CDR3 spans 13 residues. Germline V gives CDR1 SQVTM, CDR2 ANQGSEA. V lost 4 bases to trimming and J lost 5 bases, with 14 bases between them. CDR3 sequence: CSVGTGPGYGYTF. For the CDR3, the DNA is TGCAGCGTTGGGACTGGTCCGGGGTATGGCTACACCTTC. Together with reference TRBV29-1 and TRBJ1-2, the CDR3 gives the full variable domain: SAVISQKPSRDICQRGTSLTIQCQVDSQVTMMFWYRQQPGQSLTLIATANQGSEATYESGFVIDKFPISRPNLTFSTLTVSNMSPEDSSIYLCSVGTGPGYGYTFGSGTRLTVV.